This passage covers 23 T cell receptor beta chains from one sample sequenced in a study of control samples from healthy donors and cancer patients. Generated by immunoSEQ multiplex PCR, the TCRdb table keeps only in-frame clones and is missing some. The table has roughly 99,000 clones, roughly 78% seen once; the top ten hold 1.5% to 2%. Sequenced input: blood. All receptors derive from a man between 60 and 75 years old in good health.

V gene TRBV10-3 combines with J gene TRBJ1-2; D uncertain. CDR1 is ENHRY, CDR2 SYGVKD, per germline. Between the trimmed V and J ends, which lost 3 bases and 7 bases, there was a span of 15 bases. CDR3 size: 14 residues. CDR3 bases: TGTGCCATCAGTGATCTTCTCCAGAGGCCTGGCTACACCTTC. Residues: CAISDLLQRPGYTF.

V usage is TRBV3-1 (or the pseudogene TRBV3-2) and J usage is TRBJ2-1, with D possibly being TRBD2 (5 bases). Germline CDR1 LGHDT, CDR2 YNNKEL (reference sequence). CDR3 length: 16 residues. The germline V and J ends were trimmed by 4 bases and 4 bases, with 17 bases remaining between them. The CDR3 nucleotides read TGTGCCAGCAGCCGCGGACTCGCGGCCATTTACAATGAGCAGTTCTTC. Translation gives CASSRGLAAIYNEQFF.

The chain joins TRBV30 to TRBJ2-1; TRBD2 aligns across 9 bases. The germline gives CDR1 GTSNPN, CDR2 SVGIG (reference sequence). The V segment lost 4 bases and the J segment 1 base; nucleotides outside the gene matches: 17. The CDR3 sequence is 19 residues long. The DNA of the CDR3 is TGTGCCTGGAATGGTGTGACAGAGAGCGGGGGGACTTCCTACAATGAGCAGTTCTTC. Its translation is CAWNGVTESGGTSYNEQFF.

The chain joins TRBV27 to TRBJ1-5, with D uncertain. V was clipped by 8 bases and J by 0 bases, with 8 bases between them. This CDR3 has 13 residues. The germline gives CDR1 MNHEY, CDR2 SMNVEV (reference sequence). The CDR3 sequence: CASSDYSNQPQHF. Here the CDR3 DNA reads TGTGCCAGCTCGGACTATAGCAATCAGCCCCAGCATTTT.

The gene calls are TRBV7-9 and TRBJ2-5; 8 positions agree with TRBD1. This CDR3 spans 15 amino acids. J was trimmed by 4 bases and V by 1 base; bases with no gene match: 5. Per the germline V gene, CDR1 is SEHNR and CDR2 is FQNEAQ (reference sequence). The CDR3 loop reads CASSLGQGAGETQYF. The CDR3 bases are TGTGCCAGCAGCTTAGGGCAGGGGGCTGGAGAGACCCAGTACTTC.

The count of this clone is one. The rearrangement joins TRBV11-2 to TRBJ2-5, with TRBD2 matching over 13 bases. The CDR3 extends over 15 amino acids. V lost 5 bases to trimming and J lost 4 bases; unmatched junction nucleotides: 4. Germline CDR1 and CDR2: SGHAT and FQNNGV. CDR3 in DNA: TGTGCCAGCAGCAACAGACTAGCGGGAGGAGAGACCCAGTACTTC. As protein: CASSNRLAGGETQYF.

The chain joins TRBV6-6 to TRBJ2-3; maybe TRBD2 (6 bases). With 4 bases removed from V and 5 bases from J, the gap between germline ends came to 19 bases. In germline, CDR1 is MNHNY, CDR2 SVGAGI (reference sequence). The CDR3 is 16 amino acids. Here the CDR3 reads CASSFPEEGMRDTQYF. In DNA form, the CDR3 reads TGTGCCAGCAGTTTCCCCGAGGAGGGGATGAGAGATACGCAGTATTTT.

The rearrangement joins TRBV19 to TRBJ1-5; D is possibly TRBD1 (6 bases). The CDR3 extends over 18 amino acids. The germline V gene has CDR1 LNHDA and CDR2 SQIVND (reference sequence). Trimming left V 3 bases short and J 0 bases short, with 18 bases between. The CDR3, as DNA: TGTGCCAGTAGTATTGGGCCGACAGGCCAATATAGCAATCAGCCCCAGCATTTT. It is translated as CASSIGPTGQYSNQPQHF.

The chain combines TRBV5-1 with TRBJ1-6; 7 bases match TRBD1. V was pared by 5 bases and J by 9 bases, with 14 bases of the junction left unmatched. This CDR3 spans 16 amino acids. Germline values: CDR1 SGHRS, CDR2 YFSETQ. The CDR3 here is CASSPTFRGYGSPLHF. CDR3 in DNA: TGCGCCAGCAGTCCTACGTTCAGGGGGTATGGTTCACCCCTCCACTTT.

V gene TRBV11-2 combines with J gene TRBJ2-2, with 11 bases aligning to TRBD1. The J segment lost 5 bases and the V segment lost 1 base, leaving 3 bases of the junction unmatched. The CDR3 covers 16 residues. The V gene's germline CDR1 is SGHAT and CDR2 FQNNGV. For the CDR3, the DNA is TGTGCCAGCAGCTTAGTGGACAGGGGGCGGACCGGGGAGCTGTTTTTT. Translation: CASSLVDRGRTGELFF.

The chain links TRBV11-2 to TRBJ2-3; D tentatively reads TRBD1 or TRBD2 (5 bases each). Trimming took off 3 bases at V and 0 bases at J, with 22 bases between the two ends. Germline assignment: CDR1 SGHAT and CDR2 FQNNGV. The CDR3 loop spans 19 amino acids. The CDR3 nucleotides read TGTGCCAGCAGCTTTTTTATTTTTACCGGGACGGACAGCACAGATACGCAGTATTTT. Translating gives CASSFFIFTGTDSTDTQYF.

The chain couples TRBV9 to TRBJ2-1; a weak D match, TRBD2 (6 bases). V lost 0 bases, J lost 13 bases, and 14 bases lay in between. Germline CDR1 is SGDLS and CDR2 is YYNGEE. This CDR3 comprises 13 residues. The CDR3 loop reads CASSVGTEGGQFF. CDR3 DNA: TGTGCCAGCAGCGTAGGAACGGAGGGCGGACAGTTCTTC.

V and J are TRBV3-1 (or the pseudogene TRBV3-2) and TRBJ2-3; D may be TRBD1 or TRBD2 (5 bases each). The CDR3 sequence is 16 residues long. Between the trimmed V and J ends, which lost 4 bases and 3 bases, there was a span of 17 bases. Germline V gives CDR1 LGHDT, CDR2 YNNKEL (reference sequence). The CDR3 protein is CASSLHPGTRTDTQYF. The CDR3 DNA follows: TGTGCCAGCAGCCTCCACCCGGGGACGAGAACAGATACGCAGTATTTT.

V usage is TRBV10-3 and J usage is TRBJ2-7; 11 bases match TRBD2. Trimming took 4 bases from V and 5 from J; bases not matched to a gene: 10. Germline CDR1 and CDR2: ENHRY and SYGVKD. This CDR3 has 16 residues. The CDR3 region is CAISGSGTSGTDEQYF. The CDR3 DNA reads as TGTGCCATCAGTGGATCCGGGACTAGCGGTACGGACGAGCAGTACTTC.

This clone appeared once. The chain recombines TRBV30 with TRBJ2-7; D is uncertain. V dropped 0 bases and J dropped 3 bases, with 6 bases sitting between them. In germline, CDR1 is GTSNPN, CDR2 SVGIG (reference sequence). CDR3 length equals 12 residues. The CDR3 protein is CAWSVLRYEQYF. The CDR3 DNA reads as TGTGCCTGGAGTGTTCTCCGCTACGAGCAGTACTTC. The whole variable domain, filled in from reference TRBV30 and TRBJ2-7, reads SQTIHQWPATLVQPVGSPLSLECTVEGTSNPNLYWYRQAAGRGLQLLFYSVGIGQISSEVPQNLSASRPQDRQFILSSKKLLLSDSGFYLCAWSVLRYEQYFGPGTRLTVT.

The chain links TRBV5-1 to TRBJ1-1; TRBD1 matches at 7 bases. Germline V lookup: CDR1 SGHRS, CDR2 YFSETQ. J was trimmed by 5 bases and V by 0 bases; bases with no gene match: 10. The CDR3 sequence is 16 residues long. The CDR3 region is CASSLDSDRPGTEAFF. The CDR3 DNA follows: TGCGCCAGCAGCTTGGACTCGGACAGGCCGGGAACTGAAGCTTTCTTT.

This chain connects TRBV12-5 to TRBJ2-7; TRBD1 matches 9 bases. Losses at the gene ends were 1 base for V and 7 bases for J; bases not matched to a gene: 14. This CDR3 contains 17 residues. CDR1 is LGHNT, CDR2 FRNRAP, per germline. The chain's CDR3 is CASGLGTGTGPATEQYF. The CDR3 DNA sequence: TGTGCTAGTGGTTTGGGCACCGGGACAGGGCCCGCTACGGAGCAGTACTTC. Variable domain in full (rest from reference TRBV12-5 and TRBJ2-7): DARVTQTPRHKVTEMGQEVTMRCQPILGHNTVFWYRQTMMQGLELLAYFRNRAPLDDSGMPKDRFSAEMPDATLATLKIQPSEPRDSAVYFCASGLGTGTGPATEQYFGPGTRLTVT.

As concerns this clone: The identical CDR3 is also encoded by other nucleotide sequences in the sample. The chain uses TRBV10-1 and TRBJ1-1, with TRBD1 matching 7 bases. Trimming at V came to 3 bases and at J to 1 base, leaving 8 bases not matched to a gene. The CDR3 is made up of 16 amino acids. The germline V gene encodes CDR1 WNHNN and CDR2 SYGVQD (reference sequence). CDR3 DNA sequence: TGCGCCAGCAGTGAACAGGGGTTCGACGCGAACACTGAAGCTTTCTTT. It specifies CASSEQGFDANTEAFF.

The chain employs TRBV7-3 and TRBJ2-7; tentative D call: TRBD2 (6 bases). CDR1 and CDR2 from the germline V gene are SGHTA and FQGTGA. Trimming removed 2 bases at V and 2 bases at J, with 10 bases between. CDR3 length equals 14 residues. CDR3: CASSLYPGAYEQYF. CDR3 nucleotides: TGTGCCAGCAGCTTATACCCGGGAGCCTACGAGCAGTACTTC.

This sequence joins TRBV5-5 and TRBJ1-2; tentative D call: TRBD1 (5 bases). Trimming removed 4 bases from V and 4 bases from J, with 11 bases in between. This CDR3 contains 13 residues. Germline CDR1 is SGHKS and CDR2 is YYEKEE (reference sequence). CDR3 coding DNA: TGTGCCAGCAGCCCCGACGGGACCTATGGCTACACCTTC. Amino acids: CASSPDGTYGYTF.

The chain has TRBV18 and TRBJ2-5, with a possible D match to TRBD1 (6 bases). V lost 4 bases, J lost 2 bases, and 8 bases lay in between. This CDR3 is built from 13 residues. Germline CDR1 is KGHSH and CDR2 is LQKENI. CDR3 loop: CASSRGHQETQYF. The CDR3 nucleotides are TGTGCCAGCTCACGGGGACATCAAGAGACCCAGTACTTC.

This rearrangement joins TRBV5-1 to TRBJ1-1; no reliable D call. Germline V lookup: CDR1 SGHRS, CDR2 YFSETQ. V was shortened by 1 base and J by 5 bases, with 9 bases between the two germline ends. The CDR3 length is 13 residues. The CDR3 is CASSLYGETEAFF. In nucleotides, the CDR3 is TGCGCCAGCAGCTTGTACGGGGAGACTGAAGCTTTCTTT.

This chain links TRBV27 with TRBJ1-6; D not resolved. Germline V lookup: CDR1 MNHEY, CDR2 SMNVEV (reference sequence). CDR3 size: 14 residues. V lost 1 base and J 6 bases, leaving 7 bases between the germline ends. CDR3 sequence (DNA): TGTGCCAGCAGTTTATTACTGGGTAATTCACCCCTCCACTTT. Translated: CASSLLLGNSPLHF.